This TCR beta chain was documented in a study of T-cell memory formation after mild COVID-19. From the 5' RACE reads, TCRdb called clonotypes with MiXCR, one entry per CDR3 protein. This table holds 150,000 to 200,000 distinct CDR3 sequences, more than 12% found once. Trimming stripped 1 base from V and 0 bases from J, with 16 bases between. The CDR3 covers 18 residues. Germline V gene sequence: CDR1 LGHNA, CDR2 YSLEER. The specimen was PBMCs or a T cell subset sorted from them (not recorded which). The rearrangement links TRBV4-3 to TRBJ2-1; a possible D gene is TRBD2 (5 bases). This receptor was taken from an adult woman who had mild COVID-19 (a few samples of this study predate the infection). Cell type and time point are not known. The CDR3 DNA reads as TGCGCCAGCAGCCAAGGCCCTCGGGGTCCTAGCTCCTACAATGAGCAGTTCTTC. Its translation is CASSQGPRGPSSYNEQFF.